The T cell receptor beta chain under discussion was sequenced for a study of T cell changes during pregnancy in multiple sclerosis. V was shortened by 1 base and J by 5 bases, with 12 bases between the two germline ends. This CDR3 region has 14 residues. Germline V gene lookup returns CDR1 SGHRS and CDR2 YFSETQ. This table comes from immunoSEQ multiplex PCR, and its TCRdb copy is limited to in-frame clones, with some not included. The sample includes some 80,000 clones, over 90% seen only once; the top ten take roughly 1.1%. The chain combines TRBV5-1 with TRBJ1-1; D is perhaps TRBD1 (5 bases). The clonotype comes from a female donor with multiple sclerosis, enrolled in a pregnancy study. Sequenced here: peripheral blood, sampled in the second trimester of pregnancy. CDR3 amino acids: CASSLSSGRTEAFF. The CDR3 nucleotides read TGCGCCAGCAGCTTGTCCTCAGGGAGGACTGAAGCTTTCTTT.